The sequence of this T cell receptor (beta chain) was determined in a study of Tregs in tolerant kidney transplant recipients. V dropped 1 base and J dropped 10 bases, with 16 bases sitting between them. In germline, CDR1 is GTSNPN, CDR2 SVGIG (reference sequence). The CDR3 covers 13 residues. Repertoires were generated with immunoSEQ multiplex PCR, while TCRdb's copy carries only in-frame clones and drops some. The sample includes 110,000 or so clones, about 90% of them seen just once. The chain employs TRBV30 and TRBJ1-1; maybe TRBD1 (6 bases). The material sequenced was CD4+ T cells from blood. This receptor was taken from a human donor in good health. CDR3: CAWSEWGARVAFF. Here the CDR3 DNA reads TGTGCCTGGAGTGAATGGGGGGCGCGTGTAGCTTTCTTT.